The 3 T cell receptor beta chains reported below all come from one sample, sequenced in a study of OX40 agonist ivuxolimab in advanced cancers. TCRdb's table, derived via immunoSEQ multiplex PCR, lists solely in-frame clones and lacks some. This sample yields roughly 100,000 clones, of which over 75% are seen a single time; approximately 0.52% belongs to the top ten. The starting material was CD4+ or CD8+ T cells sorted from blood, obtained in a trial of the OX40 agonist ivuxolimab. The receptors shown here come from an adult with an advanced solid tumor such as melanoma, head and neck, liver or kidney cancer.

The chain couples TRBV10-2 to TRBJ2-3, with no clear D. The CDR3 spans 14 residues. With 0 bases removed from V and 2 bases from J, the gap between germline ends came to 6 bases. The germline CDR1 and CDR2 sequences are WSHSY and SAAADI. The CDR3 nucleotides read TGCGCCAGCAGTGAGTCCCGGATCACAGATACGCAGTATTTT. The encoded protein is CASSESRITDTQYF.

This chain joins TRBV6-5 and TRBJ1-2; D is undetermined. This CDR3 comprises 14 residues. Trimming shortened V by 7 bases and J by 4 bases, and 16 bases separated the two germline ends. Germline-derived CDR1 and CDR2 are MNHEY and SVGAGI. The DNA of the CDR3 is TGTGCCAGCACCACGGCAGCCGTCTCCTATGGCTACACCTTC. It specifies CASTTAAVSYGYTF.

The V gene is TRBV7-2, the J gene TRBJ1-2; TRBD1 matches at 7 bases. Germline V lookup: CDR1 SGHTA, CDR2 FQGNSA. This CDR3 is 15 amino acids long. V lost 5 bases to trimming and J lost 4 bases; unmatched junction nucleotides: 10. The CDR3 sequence is CASSPGQVHGYGYTF. DNA for the CDR3: TGTGCCAGCAGCCCAGGACAGGTTCATGGCTATGGCTACACCTTC.